This T cell receptor beta chain was sequenced in a study of cytomegalovirus exposure and HLA in healthy donors. The CDR3 runs 13 residues. Germline V gene data show CDR1 as SEHNR and CDR2 as FQNEAQ (reference sequence). The V gene end was trimmed by 6 bases and the J gene end by 3 bases; junction bases not matched to a gene: 1. This PCR relied on a set of 60 Vbeta primers and 13 Jbeta primers. Sequencing used immunoSEQ multiplex PCR; TCRdb keeps in-frame clones, though not all of them. The sample consists of about 120,000 clones, roughly 72% of them appearing once. The clonotype was recovered from a man in his forties in good health and CMV-seropositive. The chain couples TRBV7-9 to TRBJ2-7; the match to TRBD2 covers 11 bases. The sample was PBMCs. The CDR3 DNA follows: TGTGCCAGCAGGCTAGCGGGAGGCTACGAGCAGTACTTC. Protein product: CASRLAGGYEQYF.